This T cell receptor beta chain emerged from a study of read filtering for tumor transcriptome and immune sequencing. Molecular barcoded adaptors covering alpha/delta and beta/gamma chains were used on 400 to 450 ng RNA. TCRdb passed the reads through MiXCR, listing each CDR3 protein once. The table has over 55,000 distinct CDR3 sequences, approximately 15% seen once. Deletions cut 4 bases from V and 6 bases from J, with 16 bases between. The germline V gene has CDR1 SGHAT and CDR2 FQNNGV. This CDR3 region has 14 residues. Bone marrow was sampled from every patient at the time of active disease. The sequence was collected from a donor at least 40 years old with multiple myeloma. The sample taken for sequencing was a population of CD138-negative cells sorted from bone marrow. The rearrangement uses TRBV11-2 and TRBJ2-7; a weak D match, TRBD1 (6 bases). The CDR3: CASSWTVPVSEQYF. For the CDR3, the DNA is TGTGCCAGCAGCTGGACAGTTCCCGTTTCCGAGCAGTACTTC.